The 18 T cell receptor beta chains reported below all come from one sample, sequenced in a study of graft-versus-host responses after intestinal transplantation. Some clones are missing from TCRdb's copy, which holds only in-frame ones; the method was immunoSEQ multiplex PCR. The table shows about 130,000 clones, with around nine tenths occurring only once. These receptors are not linked to any known antigen. Source: unstimulated CD4+ T cells sorted from spleen or lymph node cells, taken before intestinal transplant. The receptors stem from a human donor who received an intestinal transplant.

The chain carries TRBV27 and TRBJ2-5, with TRBD1 as a possible D gene (5 bases). The better agreement between TRBJ2-7 and the DNA end casts doubt on the J call. CDR1 and CDR2 from the germline V gene are MNHEY and SMNVEV (reference sequence). The CDR3 spans 15 residues. The CDR3 is CASRDPRTIFYEQYF. CDR3 DNA: TGTGCCAGCCGCGACCCCAGGACAATCTTCTACGAGCAGTACTTC.

The V call is TRBV5-4, the J call TRBJ2-1, with D perhaps TRBD2 (6 bases). The CDR3 is made up of 14 amino acids. V lost 0 bases and J lost 4, with 8 bases in between. Germline CDR1 is SGHNT and CDR2 is YYREEE (reference sequence). The CDR3 loop reads CASSLEGLYNEQFF. The CDR3 region has the DNA TGTGCCAGCAGCTTGGAGGGACTTTACAATGAGCAGTTCTTC.

The chain carries TRBV2 and TRBJ1-4; D is undetermined. Germline values: CDR1 SNHLY, CDR2 FYNNEI. The CDR3 spans 12 residues. The germline V and J ends were trimmed by 6 bases and 5 bases, with 7 bases remaining between them. CDR3 region: CASSPLNEKLFF. The CDR3 nucleotides are TGTGCCAGCAGCCCCTTAAATGAAAAACTGTTTTTT.

The chain couples TRBV7-9 to TRBJ1-3; D not resolved. Trimming cost V 3 bases and J 3 bases, with 9 bases left between them. Per germline, CDR1 SEHNR and CDR2 FQNEAQ (reference sequence). The CDR3 extends over 14 amino acids. The CDR3 protein is CASSLMGGGNTIYF. CDR3 DNA sequence: TGTGCCAGCAGCTTGATGGGAGGTGGAAACACCATATATTTT. Combining the CDR3 with reference TRBV7-9 and TRBJ1-3 gives the whole variable domain DTGVSQNPRHKITKRGQNVTFRCDPISEHNRLYWYRQTLGQGPEFLTYFQNEAQLEKSRLLSDRFSAERPKGSFSTLEIQRTEQGDSAMYLCASSLMGGGNTIYFGEGSWLTVV.

This chain links TRBV5-1 with TRBJ2-5; D may correspond to TRBD1 or TRBD2 (6 bases each). Trimming removed 0 bases at V and 2 bases at J, with 14 bases between. Germline CDR1 reads SGHRS; CDR2 reads YFSETQ. The CDR3 is made up of 16 amino acids. As DNA, the CDR3 is TGCGCCAGCAGCTTGGAGCCCACAGGGAGGCAAGAGACCCAGTACTTC. Encoded protein: CASSLEPTGRQETQYF.

The chain combines TRBV9 with TRBJ1-2, with D unresolved. Germline CDR1 SGDLS, CDR2 YYNGEE. The CDR3 loop spans 12 amino acids. The germline V and J ends were trimmed by 0 bases and 3 bases, with 3 bases remaining between them. DNA for the CDR3: TGTGCCAGCAGCGTAGAACACTATGGCTACACCTTC. Residues: CASSVEHYGYTF.

The V call is TRBV7-9, the J call TRBJ1-5, with 11 bases fitting TRBD1. V shed 1 base and J 6 bases; nucleotides not matched to a gene: 5. This CDR3 is built from 16 residues. The germline V gene has CDR1 SEHNR and CDR2 FQNEAQ (reference sequence). CDR3 amino acids: CASSLGDRGVFQPQHF. The CDR3 region has the DNA TGTGCCAGCAGCTTAGGGGACAGGGGGGTATTTCAGCCCCAGCATTTT. The full variable domain, with the rest looked up from reference TRBV7-9 and TRBJ1-5, is DTGVSQNPRHKITKRGQNVTFRCDPISEHNRLYWYRQTLGQGPEFLTYFQNEAQLEKSRLLSDRFSAERPKGSFSTLEIQRTEQGDSAMYLCASSLGDRGVFQPQHFGDGTRLSIL.

Here the CDR3 DNA reads TGTGCCAGCAGTTTAGGGGGTATCGGGGAGCTGTTTTTT. It encodes CASSLGGIGELFF. This rearrangement joins TRBV28 to TRBJ2-2; either TRBD1 or TRBD2 may fit D (5 bases each). The V gene lost 2 bases and the J gene lost 7 bases, with 8 bases spanning the gap. The CDR3 has 13 amino acids. Germline lookup yields CDR1 MDHEN and CDR2 SYDVKM.

The CDR3 spells CASSDRLAGVDEQFF. DNA of the CDR3: TGTGCCAGCAGTGACAGGCTAGCGGGAGTCGATGAGCAGTTCTTC. V is TRBV2 and J is TRBJ2-1; 10 bases are a match to TRBD2. Germline trimming cut 3 bases from V and 8 bases from J; bases unmatched to any gene: 7. Looked up from germline, CDR1 is SNHLY and CDR2 is FYNNEI. This CDR3 comprises 15 residues.

The rearrangement links TRBV6-5 to TRBJ2-7, with D unclear. V was shortened by 0 bases and J by 2 bases, with 8 bases between the two germline ends. CDR3 size: 14 residues. Germline lookup yields CDR1 MNHEY and CDR2 SVGAGI. The CDR3 DNA reads TGTGCCAGCAGTTACTCCCCGGTGACCTACGAGCAGTACTTC. Residues: CASSYSPVTYEQYF.

The chain combines TRBV25-1 with TRBJ1-5; the D is unclear. Trimming removed 6 bases at V and 7 bases at J, with 13 bases between. Germline V gives CDR1 MGHDK, CDR2 SYGVNS. The CDR3 is made up of 13 amino acids. The CDR3 DNA sequence: TGTGCCAGCAGCGCCGAGGGAGGACAGCCCCAGCATTTT. Protein: CASSAEGGQPQHF.

The V and J genes are TRBV7-9 and TRBJ1-1; no firm D call. Trimming left V 2 bases short and J 4 bases short, with 11 bases between. This CDR3 region has 14 residues. CDR1 is SEHNR and CDR2 is FQNEAQ in the germline V gene (reference sequence). The CDR3 loop reads CASSLQTWVTEAFF. The CDR3 coding sequence is TGTGCCAGCAGCTTACAGACGTGGGTCACTGAAGCTTTCTTT.

The V call is TRBV10-3, the J call TRBJ2-7; D uncertain. V was pared by 3 bases and J by 7 bases, with 10 bases between. CDR1 and CDR2 from the germline V gene are ENHRY and SYGVKD. CDR3 size: 12 residues. The CDR3 coding sequence is TGTGCCATCAGTGATGGGTTCGGGGAGCAGTACTTC. Amino acid sequence: CAISDGFGEQYF.

V and J are TRBV28 and TRBJ2-1; no clear D. Per germline, CDR1 MDHEN and CDR2 SYDVKM. V gave up 7 bases and J gave up 1 base, with 11 bases separating them. CDR3 length: 14 residues. Here the CDR3 reads CASTDRRSYNEQFF. CDR3 DNA sequence: TGTGCCAGCACGGACCGCAGGTCCTACAATGAGCAGTTCTTC.

This chain joins TRBV10-3 and TRBJ1-1; maybe TRBD1 (6 bases). Trimming removed 0 bases at V and 3 bases at J, with 11 bases between. The CDR3 contains 15 residues. Germline values: CDR1 ENHRY, CDR2 SYGVKD. The CDR3 bases are TGTGCCATCAGTGAGTCGCGGACAGACGACACTGAAGCTTTCTTT. Translating it yields CAISESRTDDTEAFF.

This chain connects TRBV4-1 to TRBJ1-5, with D maybe TRBD1 (6 bases). The CDR3 has 16 residues. The ends were cut back, 0 bases at V and 5 bases at J, with 14 bases in the middle. Germline CDR1 and CDR2: MGHRA and YSYEKL. The CDR3 reads CASSQETGSGDQPQHF. The DNA of the CDR3 is TGCGCCAGCAGCCAAGAAACAGGGTCCGGGGATCAGCCCCAGCATTTT.

The J gene is TRBJ2-1, the V gene TRBV6-5; 8 nucleotides agree with TRBD1. Looked up from germline, CDR1 is MNHEY and CDR2 is SVGAGI. V shed 2 bases, J shed 12 bases, and the junction held 9 bases outside the gene matches. The CDR3 totals 14 residues. The CDR3 region is CASSYVRQGSSQFF. DNA for the CDR3: TGTGCCAGCAGTTACGTTAGACAGGGGAGCTCGCAGTTCTTC.

J is TRBJ2-1 and V is TRBV28, with no clear D. Germline assignment: CDR1 MDHEN and CDR2 SYDVKM. The CDR3 has 15 residues. Trimming took off 3 bases at V and 0 bases at J, with 9 bases between the two ends. The CDR3 loop reads CASSFYGGSYNEQFF. DNA for the CDR3: TGTGCCAGCAGTTTCTACGGCGGCTCCTACAATGAGCAGTTCTTC. The variable domain in full, with the rest retrieved from reference TRBV28 and TRBJ2-1, is DVKVTQSSRYLVKRTGEKVFLECVQDMDHENMFWYRQDPGLGLRLIYFSYDVKMKEKGDIPEGYSVSREKKERFSLILESASTNQTSMYLCASSFYGGSYNEQFFGPGTRLTVL.